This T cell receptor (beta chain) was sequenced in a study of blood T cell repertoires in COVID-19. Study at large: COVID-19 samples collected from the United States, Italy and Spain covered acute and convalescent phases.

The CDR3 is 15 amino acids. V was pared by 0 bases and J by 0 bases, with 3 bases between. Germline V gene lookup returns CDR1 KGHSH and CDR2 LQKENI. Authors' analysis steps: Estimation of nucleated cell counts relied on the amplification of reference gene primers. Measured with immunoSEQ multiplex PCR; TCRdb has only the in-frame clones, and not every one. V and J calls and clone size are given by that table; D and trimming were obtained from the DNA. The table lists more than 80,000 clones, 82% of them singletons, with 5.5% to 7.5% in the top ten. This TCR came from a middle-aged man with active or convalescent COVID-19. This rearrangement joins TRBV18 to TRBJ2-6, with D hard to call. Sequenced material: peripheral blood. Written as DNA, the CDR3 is TGTGCCAGCTCACCACCCCTCTCTGGGGCCAACGTCCTGACTTTC. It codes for CASSPPLSGANVLTF.